The clone carrying this T cell receptor (beta chain) has a handful of counts. Unique molecular identifiers were built into the TCRbeta library. A single record per CDR3 protein comes from TCRdb applying MiXCR to the PCR reads. This sample yields hundreds of thousands of distinct CDR3 sequences, of which 16% are seen a single time; roughly 5% belongs to the top ten. The sample comes from a study of T-cell reconstitution after alpha-beta-depleted transplantation in children. J lost 6 bases, V lost 9 bases, and 13 bases had no gene match. Germline V gene data show CDR1 as SGDLS and CDR2 as YYNGEE. The CDR3 runs 14 residues.

Material: PBMCs, mostly from graft donor cells, obtained 360 days after TCRalphabeta/CD19-depleted stem cell transplant. This TCR derives from a male patient between 5 and 17 years old who had a stem cell transplant for acute lymphoblastic leukemia, so the T cells may come from the graft donor. The chain employs TRBV9 and TRBJ2-3, with TRBD2 matching 7 bases. In nucleotides, the CDR3 is TGTGCCACTGCACCGGGAGGTAGTGTTGATACGCAGTATTTT. Its protein is CATAPGGSVDTQYF.